This T cell receptor (beta chain) came from a study of radiation and T cells in renal cell carcinoma. Sequencing used immunoSEQ multiplex PCR; TCRdb keeps in-frame clones, though not all of them. This table has approximately 83,000 clones, about 82% appearing once. This sample's time point: blood 4 weeks post-SBRT, at nephrectomy. The sample's treatment: 15 Gy SBRT to primary tumor, nephrectomy 4 weeks later. This clone was detected once. This receptor was obtained from a man between 50 and 59 years old with renal cell carcinoma. The sample consisted of blood, taken from a patient whose treatment included radiotherapy and nephrectomy.

Here the CDR3 reads CASSLTLNYGYTF. The CDR3 nucleotides are TGTGCCAGCAGTCTTACTCTTAACTATGGCTACACCTTC. The genes are TRBV28 and TRBJ1-2; D unresolved. V lost 5 bases, J lost 1 base, and 8 bases lay in between. CDR3 length: 13 amino acids. CDR1 and CDR2 (germline): MDHEN, SYDVKM.